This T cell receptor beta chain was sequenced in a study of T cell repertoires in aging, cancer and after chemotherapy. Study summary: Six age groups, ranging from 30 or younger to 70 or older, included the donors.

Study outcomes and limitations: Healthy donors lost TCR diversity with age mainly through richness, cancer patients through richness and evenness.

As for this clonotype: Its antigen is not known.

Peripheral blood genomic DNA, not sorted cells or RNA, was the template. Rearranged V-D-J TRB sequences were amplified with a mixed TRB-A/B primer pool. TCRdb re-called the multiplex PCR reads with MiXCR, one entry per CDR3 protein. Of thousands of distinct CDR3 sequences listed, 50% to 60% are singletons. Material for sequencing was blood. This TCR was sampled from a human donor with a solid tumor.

The chain's CDR3 is CAWRKDQGLLAYF. In DNA form, the CDR3 reads TGTGCCTGGAGGAAGGACCAGGGGCTCCTGGCGTATTTT. The gene calls are TRBV30 and TRBJ2-3, with D perhaps TRBD1 (6 bases). Trimming left V 3 bases short and J 14 bases short, with 21 bases between. The CDR3 covers 13 residues. Germline assignment: CDR1 GTSNPN and CDR2 SVGIG (reference sequence).